A selection of T cell receptor beta chains follows, all from one sample in a study of cytomegalovirus exposure and HLA in healthy donors. The table came from immunoSEQ multiplex PCR; TCRdb's copy has only in-frame clones and leaves some out. The data show about 190,000 clones, about 81% seen once. Sequencing used PBMCs. The receptor source for this set is a man aged 30-40 years in good health and CMV-seropositive. The CDR3 runs from the conserved cysteine through the conserved F or W. Fields, in order: clone size, J gene, V gene, CDR3 protein. Size tells how often a clone was seen (once, few, many) or the class of an expanded clone, and some rows leave it out.

once	TRBJ2-2	TRBV5-8	CASSSGDTAAGELFF
.	TRBJ2-1	TRBV9	CASSQRGGREQFF
.	TRBJ2-3	TRBV5-1	CASSPGAGGRAADTQYF
.	TRBJ2-7	TRBV7-2	CASSLGQGRMDEQYF
.	TRBJ1-1	TRBV7-2	CASSPTGMNTEAFF
.	TRBJ2-7	TRBV28	CASSLPGQGAREQYF
.	TRBJ2-1	TRBV5-4	CASSLGSGRASTYNEQFF
.	TRBJ2-5	TRBV27	CASRPGQGHQETQYF
.	TRBJ1-1	TRBV27	CASRRGANTEAFF
.	TRBJ2-3	TRBV7-9	CASSRGADTQYF
.	TRBJ1-2	TRBV9	CASSPDRGSYGYTF
.	TRBJ1-1	TRBV11-3	CASSTRTGGVRTEAFF
.	TRBJ2-6	TRBV12-2	CASRLVVPSGGNVAGANVLTF
.	TRBJ2-2	TRBV27	CASSLFLAGFGELFF
.	TRBJ1-2	TRBV7-9	CASSVQVNYGYTF
.	TRBJ2-3	TRBV5-4	CASSLDPGSTDTQYF
.	TRBJ2-7	TRBV11-2	CASSQALQERYEQYF
.	TRBJ1-5	TRBV6-4	CASSDYPGSNIAQHF
.	TRBJ2-7	TRBV28	CASSLVLLAGTYEQYF
.	TRBJ2-5	TRBV5-1	CASSLSLAGETQYF
.	TRBJ2-3	TRBV27	CASSGGREGQYF
.	TRBJ2-7	TRBV4-2	CASSQDFQLSYEQYF
.	TRBJ2-3	TRBV5-4	CASSPQGTDTQYF
.	TRBJ1-2	TRBV28	CASRTGQYGYTF
.	TRBJ2-7	TRBV9	CASSVGTGGPYEQYF
.	TRBJ2-5	TRBV9	CASSLGGNLQETQYF
.	TRBJ2-3	TRBV27	CASRGQPGQGQYF
.	TRBJ2-3	TRBV11-2	CASSLAGGADTQYF
.	TRBJ2-5	TRBV7-9	CASSLAVGDWQYF
few	TRBJ1-2	TRBV4-3	CASSQEWEGAYGYTF
.	TRBJ2-7	TRBV5-4	CASTQGGIGYGQYF
.	TRBJ1-1	TRBV7-2	CASSSPLPTEAFF
.	TRBJ2-2	TRBV7-9	CASSYGLAGGGVLFF
.	TRBJ2-1	TRBV5-4	CASSSRPGARDEQFF